A single sample gave rise to the 17 T cell receptor beta chains below, sequenced in a study of T cell repertoires in cytomegalovirus infection. These receptors lack a known antigen. TCRdb independently ran MiXCR on the reads; one entry per CDR3 protein. The sample consists of some 920,000 distinct CDR3 sequences, approximately 33% of them appearing once. This specimen consisted of cultured CD8+ T cells from PBMCs, obtained from culture after CMV antigen stimulation. The receptors come from a human donor in good health (CMV status not recorded). Some clones in this sample may be carry-over from other donors' samples.

This clonotype was found many times. The CDR3 DNA reads as TGTGCCAGCAGTGCTAGCGGGGGCACAGATACGCAGTATTTT. Translated: CASSASGGTDTQYF. This chain uses TRBV6-4 with TRBJ2-3, with 9 bases fitting TRBD2. Germline assignment: CDR1 MRHNA and CDR2 SNTAGT. After removal of 4 bases from V and 1 base from J, the junction contained 0 bases not matched to a gene. The CDR3 consists of 14 residues.

This clonotype came up a few times. The chain employs TRBV15 and TRBJ2-7; D might be TRBD2 (6 bases). Germline CDR1 is LNHNV and CDR2 is YYDKDF (reference sequence). Trimming removed 3 bases at V and 2 bases at J, with 14 bases between. The CDR3 length is 15 residues. CDR3 residues: CATSRTRQLTYEQYV. Here the CDR3 DNA reads TGTGCCACCAGCAGGACTAGACAGCTGACCTACGAGCAGTACGTC.

The table lists this clonotype with a few counts. The J gene is TRBJ2-3, the V gene TRBV6-5; TRBD2 might be the D (5 bases). Germline CDR1 MNHEY, CDR2 SVGAGI. The ends were cut back, 6 bases at V and 6 bases at J, with 16 bases in the middle. The CDR3 consists of 14 residues. The CDR3 sequence: CASSPTSLGDTQYF. The CDR3 DNA reads as TGTGCCAGCAGCCCTACTAGTCTGGGGGATACGCAGTATTTT.

This clonotype was seen more than once but under ten times. The chain recombines TRBV7-6 with TRBJ2-5, with unresolved D. V was pared by 2 bases and J by 1 base, with 8 bases between. In germline, CDR1 is SGHVS, CDR2 FNYEAQ. This CDR3 comprises 14 residues. CDR3 nucleotide sequence: TGTGCCAGCAGCTTATTACCGGCCCAAGAGACCCAGTACTTC. Translation: CASSLLPAQETQYF.

The chain has TRBV28 and TRBJ2-2; perhaps TRBD2 as D (5 bases). The germline V gene has CDR1 MDHEN and CDR2 SYDVKM. Trimming shortened V by 6 bases and J by 2 bases, and 22 bases separated the two germline ends. The CDR3 spans 18 residues. This CDR3 reads CASSLMAALGVNTGELFF. CDR3 bases: TGTGCCAGCAGCCTTATGGCCGCCTTGGGAGTAAACACCGGGGAGCTGTTTTTT. The whole variable domain, filled in from reference TRBV28 and TRBJ2-2, reads DVKVTQSSRYLVKRTGEKVFLECVQDMDHENMFWYRQDPGLGLRLIYFSYDVKMKEKGDIPEGYSVSREKKERFSLILESASTNQTSMYLCASSLMAALGVNTGELFFGEGSRLTVL.

Notes on this clonotype: This may come from a read error, since a much larger clone is one base off. The chain combines TRBV7-6 with TRBJ2-5; D uncertain. Looked up from germline, CDR1 is SGHVS and CDR2 is FNYEAQ. There are 14 residues in the CDR3. Trimming stripped 2 bases from V and 6 bases from J, with 13 bases between. This chain's CDR3 is CASSLNSPRKTQYF. The CDR3 DNA reads as TGTGCCAGCAGCTTAAACAGCCCGAGGAAGACCCAGTACTTC.

The chain's CDR3 is CASSSYQQVMRASSYNEQFF. Here the CDR3 DNA reads TGTGCCAGCAGCTCTTACCAACAGGTGATGCGGGCCAGCTCCTACAATGAGCAGTTCTTC. The V call is TRBV12-3 or TRBV12-4, the J call TRBJ2-1; D might be TRBD1 or TRBD2, each matching 5 bases. Trimming left V 6 bases short and J 0 bases short, with 27 bases between. The CDR3 totals 20 residues.

The chain has TRBV20-1 and TRBJ2-1; 9 bases map to TRBD1. Germline V gene data show CDR1 as DFQATT and CDR2 as SNEGSKA (reference sequence). The trim removed 0 bases at V and 7 bases at J, leaving 7 bases unmatched. The CDR3 has 15 residues. This CDR3 is CSARDGRTGENEQFF. The DNA of the CDR3 is TGCAGTGCTAGAGATGGAAGGACAGGGGAAAATGAGCAGTTCTTC.

In this sample, this clonotype turned up a few times. This rearrangement joins TRBV7-8 to TRBJ2-1; TRBD2 matches at 8 bases. Trimming removed 5 bases from V and 9 bases from J; junction bases left unmatched: 6. The germline gives CDR1 SGHVS, CDR2 FQNEAQ. CDR3 size: 13 residues. The CDR3 loop reads CASSGAGGSEQFF. As DNA, the CDR3 is TGTGCCAGCAGCGGGGCGGGGGGTAGTGAGCAGTTCTTC.

The chain uses TRBV19 and TRBJ2-1, with D perhaps matching TRBD1 or TRBD2 (5 bases each). Germline CDR1 and CDR2: LNHDA and SQIVND (reference sequence). The CDR3 sequence is 13 residues long. V lost 7 bases and J 7 bases, leaving 14 bases between the germline ends. The CDR3 DNA follows: TGTGCCAGTACCCAGGGACCGGGTAATGAGCAGTTCTTC. The encoded protein is CASTQGPGNEQFF.

This chain links TRBV4-1 with TRBJ2-7; TRBD2 matches at 13 bases. Germline V gene data show CDR1 as MGHRA and CDR2 as YSYEKL. This CDR3 is built from 14 residues. The CDR3 sequence is CASSQDGTSGVQYV. CDR3 DNA: TGTGCCAGCAGCCAAGATGGGACTAGCGGGGTGCAGTACGTC.

The genes are TRBV27 and TRBJ2-1, with 7 nucleotides matching TRBD1. Trimming cost V 8 bases and J 6 bases; bases outside gene matches: 4. The germline CDR1 and CDR2 sequences are MNHEY and SMNVEV (reference sequence). The CDR3 spans 12 residues. The CDR3 here is CASRDSPNEQFF. The CDR3 region has the DNA TGTGCCAGCCGGGACAGTCCCAATGAGCAGTTCTTC.

This clonotype was found a few times. The chain carries TRBV5-6 and TRBJ2-5; TRBD2 might be the D (7 bases). The CDR3 sequence is 15 residues long. V shed 5 bases and J shed 2 bases, with 16 bases lying between them. From germline, CDR1 is SGHDT and CDR2 YYEEEE. CDR3 region: CASSSYREGQETQYF. In nucleotides, the CDR3 is TGTGCCAGCAGTTCTTACAGGGAGGGACAAGAGACCCAGTACTTC.

The rearrangement joins TRBV7-6 to TRBJ2-5; the D is unclear. Trimming removed 4 bases at V and 2 bases at J, with 14 bases between. The CDR3 covers 15 residues. Germline loops: CDR1 SGHVS, CDR2 FNYEAQ. CDR3 sequence (DNA): TGTGCCAGCAGCTACGGACCTAGAAAACAAGAGACCCAGTACTTC. This gives the protein CASSYGPRKQETQYF.

The chain is built from TRBV12-3 or TRBV12-4 and TRBJ1-1; the D is unclear. Trimming pared 7 bases from V and 2 bases from J, leaving 11 bases between. The CDR3 runs 13 residues. The CDR3: CASTTTANTEAFF. DNA of the CDR3: TGTGCCAGCACCACTACAGCAAACACTGAAGCTTTCTTT.

This chain connects TRBV15 to TRBJ2-7; TRBD2 agrees at 8 bases. V shed 1 base, J shed 5 bases, and the junction held 4 bases outside the gene matches. The CDR3 is 14 amino acids. Germline values: CDR1 LNHNV, CDR2 YYDKDF (reference sequence). CDR3 sequence reads: CATSRGLASHEQYV. The CDR3 region has the DNA TGTGCCACCAGCAGAGGACTAGCGTCGCACGAGCAGTACGTC.

The table lists this clonotype with a count of one. The genes are TRBV6-5 and TRBJ2-5; D is unclear. Germline CDR1 MNHEY, CDR2 SVGAGI. There are 14 residues in the CDR3. Trimming left V 0 bases short and J 4 bases short, with 9 bases between. CDR3 sequence: CASSYSIRPETQYF. CDR3 DNA sequence: TGTGCCAGCAGTTACTCGATTCGCCCAGAGACCCAGTACTTC.